This TCR beta chain originates from a study of shared clonotypes between healthy human individuals. Remarks on this clone: Its antigen is not identified.

Study findings and constraints: Limitation of the genetic and exposure-history diversity represented came from the few donors.

Study donors comprised healthy, HIV-negative adults devoid of recent acute infection or vaccination. When replicate PCRs were run on unsorted PBMC, they used approximately 290 ng DNA, tens of thousands of T cell genomes. Unsorted PBMC DNA sequencing spanned ten immunoSEQ deep assay plates. The method was immunoSEQ multiplex PCR; TCRdb's version includes in-frame clones alone and lacks a portion of them. The sample records some 500,000 clones, 65% to 80% being singletons. Sequenced material: PBMCs. The origin of this receptor is a middle-aged woman in good health. Some clones in this sample may be carry-over from other donors' samples.

The CDR3 reads CASKGGTTRQYF. CDR3 nucleotide sequence: TGTGCCAGCAAGGGAGGGACTACGAGACAGTACTTC. This chain uses TRBV27 with TRBJ2-7; 7 bases line up with TRBD2. The CDR3 totals 12 residues. Trimming cost V 7 bases and J 10 bases; bases outside gene matches: 10. Germline V gene sequence: CDR1 MNHEY, CDR2 SMNVEV (reference sequence).